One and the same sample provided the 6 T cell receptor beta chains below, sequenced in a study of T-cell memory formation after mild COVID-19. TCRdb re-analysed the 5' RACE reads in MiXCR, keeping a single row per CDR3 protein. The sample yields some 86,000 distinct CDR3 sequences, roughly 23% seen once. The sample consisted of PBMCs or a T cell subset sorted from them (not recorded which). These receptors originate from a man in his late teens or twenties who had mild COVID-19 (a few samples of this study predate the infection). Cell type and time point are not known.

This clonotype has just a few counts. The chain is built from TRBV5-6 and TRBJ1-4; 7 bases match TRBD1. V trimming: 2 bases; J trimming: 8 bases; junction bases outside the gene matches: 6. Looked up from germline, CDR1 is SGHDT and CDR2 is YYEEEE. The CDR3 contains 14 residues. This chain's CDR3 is CASSFGRGYEKLFF. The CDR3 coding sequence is TGTGCCAGCAGCTTCGGCAGGGGGTACGAAAAACTGTTTTTT. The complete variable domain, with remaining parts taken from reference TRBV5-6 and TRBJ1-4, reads DAGVTQSPTHLIKTRGQQVTLRCSPKSGHDTVSWYQQALGQGPQFIFQYYEEEERQRGNFPDRFSGHQFPNYSSELNVNALLLGDSALYLCASSFGRGYEKLFFGSGTQLSVL.

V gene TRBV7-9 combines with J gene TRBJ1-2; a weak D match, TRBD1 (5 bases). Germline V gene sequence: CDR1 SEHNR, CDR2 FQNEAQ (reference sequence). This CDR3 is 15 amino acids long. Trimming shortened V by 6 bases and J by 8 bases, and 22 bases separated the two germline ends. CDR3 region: CASRDLVRPAGGYTF. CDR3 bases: TGTGCCAGCAGAGACCTCGTGCGGCCCGCAGGGGGCTACACCTTC.

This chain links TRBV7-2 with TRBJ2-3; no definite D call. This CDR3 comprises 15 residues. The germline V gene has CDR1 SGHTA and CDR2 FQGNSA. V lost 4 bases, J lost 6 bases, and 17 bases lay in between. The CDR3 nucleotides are TGTGCCAGCAGCTCCGTGGCTACTTCTGGTGATACGCAGTATTTT. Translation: CASSSVATSGDTQYF.

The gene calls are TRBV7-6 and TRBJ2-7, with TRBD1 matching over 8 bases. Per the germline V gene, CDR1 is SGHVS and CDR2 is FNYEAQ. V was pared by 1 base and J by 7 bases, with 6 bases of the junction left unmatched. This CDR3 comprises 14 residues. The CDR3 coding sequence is TGTGCCAGCAGCTTAGGCCAGGGGGCTTTAGAGCAGTACTTC. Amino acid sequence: CASSLGQGALEQYF. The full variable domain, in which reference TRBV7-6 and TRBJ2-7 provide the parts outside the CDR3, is GAGVSQSPRYKVTKRGQDVALRCDPISGHVSLYWYRQALGQGPEFLTYFNYEAQQDKSGLPNDRFSAERPEGSISTLTIQRTEQRDSAMYRCASSLGQGALEQYFGPGTRLTVT.

CDR3 loop: CASSTSEIRNSPLHF. CDR3 nucleotides: TGTGCCAGCAGCACATCCGAGATACGAAACTCACCCCTCCACTTT. The chain employs TRBV7-9 and TRBJ1-6; no clear D. The V gene lost 5 bases and the J gene lost 10 bases, with 18 bases spanning the gap. The germline V gene encodes CDR1 SEHNR and CDR2 FQNEAQ (reference sequence). This CDR3 spans 15 amino acids.

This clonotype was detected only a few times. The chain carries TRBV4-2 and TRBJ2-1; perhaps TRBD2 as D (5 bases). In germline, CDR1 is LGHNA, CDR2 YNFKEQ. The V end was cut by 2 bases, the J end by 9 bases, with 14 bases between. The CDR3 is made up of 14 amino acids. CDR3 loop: CASSQTSGGGEQFF. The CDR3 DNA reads TGTGCCAGCAGCCAAACTTCCGGTGGAGGTGAGCAGTTCTTC.